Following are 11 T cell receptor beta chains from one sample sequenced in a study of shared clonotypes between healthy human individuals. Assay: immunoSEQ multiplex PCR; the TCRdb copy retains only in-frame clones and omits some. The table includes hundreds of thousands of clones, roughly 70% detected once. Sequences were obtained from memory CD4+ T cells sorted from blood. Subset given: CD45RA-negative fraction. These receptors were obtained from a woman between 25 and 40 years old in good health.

As DNA, the CDR3 is TGTGCCAGCAGCTTGGACAATGAGCAGTTCTTC. As protein: CASSLDNEQFF. The chain is built from TRBV5-4 and TRBJ2-1; D call uncertain. This CDR3 region has 11 residues. Trimming removed 0 bases at V and 5 bases at J, with 0 bases between. Germline values: CDR1 SGHNT, CDR2 YYREEE (reference sequence).

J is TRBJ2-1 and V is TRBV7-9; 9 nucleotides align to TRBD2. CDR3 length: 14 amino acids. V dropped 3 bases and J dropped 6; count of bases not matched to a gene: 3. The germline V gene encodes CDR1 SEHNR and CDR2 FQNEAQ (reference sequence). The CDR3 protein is CASSFWREGNEQFF. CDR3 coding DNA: TGTGCCAGCAGCTTCTGGCGGGAGGGCAATGAGCAGTTCTTC.

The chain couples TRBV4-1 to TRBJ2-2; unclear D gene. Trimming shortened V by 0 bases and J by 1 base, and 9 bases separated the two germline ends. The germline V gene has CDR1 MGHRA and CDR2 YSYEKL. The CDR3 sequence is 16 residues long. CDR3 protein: CASSQDRAGNTGELFF. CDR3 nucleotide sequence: TGCGCCAGCAGCCAAGATAGGGCAGGGAACACCGGGGAGCTGTTTTTT.

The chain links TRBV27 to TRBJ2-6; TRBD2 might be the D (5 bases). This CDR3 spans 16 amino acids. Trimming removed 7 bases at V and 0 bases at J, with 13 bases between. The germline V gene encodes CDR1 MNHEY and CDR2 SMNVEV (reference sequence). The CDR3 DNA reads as TGTGCCAGCAAGACGGACTCGCTCTCTGGGGCCAACGTCCTGACTTTC. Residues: CASKTDSLSGANVLTF.

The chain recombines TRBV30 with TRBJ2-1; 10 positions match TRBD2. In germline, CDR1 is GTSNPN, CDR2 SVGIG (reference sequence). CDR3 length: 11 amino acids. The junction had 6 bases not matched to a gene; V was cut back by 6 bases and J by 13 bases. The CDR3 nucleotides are TGTGCCTGTAGGTCTAGCGGGAGTCAGTTCTTC. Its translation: CACRSSGSQFF.

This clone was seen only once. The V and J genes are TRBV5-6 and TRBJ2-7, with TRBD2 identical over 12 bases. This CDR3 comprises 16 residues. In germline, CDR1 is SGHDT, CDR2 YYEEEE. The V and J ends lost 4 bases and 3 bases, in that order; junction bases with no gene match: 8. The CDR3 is CASSETSGSRIYEQYF. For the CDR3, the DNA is TGTGCCAGCAGCGAGACTAGCGGGAGTAGGATCTACGAGCAGTACTTC.

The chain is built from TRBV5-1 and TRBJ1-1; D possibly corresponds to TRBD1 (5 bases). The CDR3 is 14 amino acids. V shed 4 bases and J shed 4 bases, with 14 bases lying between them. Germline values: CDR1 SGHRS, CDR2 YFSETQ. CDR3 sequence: CASSTHLDSTEAFF. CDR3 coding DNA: TGCGCCAGCAGCACCCATTTAGACAGCACTGAAGCTTTCTTT.

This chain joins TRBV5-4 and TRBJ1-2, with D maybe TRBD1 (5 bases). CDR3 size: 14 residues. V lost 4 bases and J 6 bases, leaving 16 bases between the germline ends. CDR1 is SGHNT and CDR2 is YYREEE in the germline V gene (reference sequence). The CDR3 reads CASSLPAGDDGYTF. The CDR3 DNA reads TGTGCCAGCAGCCTCCCGGCGGGGGACGATGGCTACACCTTC.

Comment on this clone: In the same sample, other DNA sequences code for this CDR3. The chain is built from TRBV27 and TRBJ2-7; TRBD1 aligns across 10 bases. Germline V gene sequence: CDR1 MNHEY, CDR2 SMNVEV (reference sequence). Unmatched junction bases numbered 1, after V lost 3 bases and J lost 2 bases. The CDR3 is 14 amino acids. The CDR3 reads CASSLGQGTYEQYF. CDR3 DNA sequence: TGTGCCAGCAGTTTGGGACAGGGGACCTACGAGCAGTACTTC.

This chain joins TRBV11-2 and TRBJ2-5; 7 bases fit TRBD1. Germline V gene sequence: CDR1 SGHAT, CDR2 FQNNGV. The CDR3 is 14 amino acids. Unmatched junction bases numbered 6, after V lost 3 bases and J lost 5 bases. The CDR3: CASSFDRARETQYF. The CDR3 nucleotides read TGTGCCAGCAGCTTTGACAGGGCCCGGGAGACCCAGTACTTC.

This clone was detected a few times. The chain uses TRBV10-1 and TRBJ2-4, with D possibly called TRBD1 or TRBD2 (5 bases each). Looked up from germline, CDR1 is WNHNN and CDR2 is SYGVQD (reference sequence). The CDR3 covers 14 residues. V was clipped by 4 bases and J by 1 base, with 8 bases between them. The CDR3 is CASSAGTAKNIQYF. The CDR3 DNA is TGCGCCAGCAGTGCCGGGACGGCCAAAAACATTCAGTACTTC.